This is a list of T cell receptor beta chains from one sample in a study of T-cell reconstitution after alpha-beta-depleted transplantation in children. TCRdb independently ran MiXCR on the PCR reads; one entry per CDR3 protein. Of about 92,000 distinct CDR3 sequences listed, roughly an eighth were seen once; the top ten hold roughly 13%. Material: PBMCs from the stem cell graft donor, obtained from the stem cell graft. The receptors here all came from a human donor who donated a stem cell graft to a child with inherited bone marrow failure. Each CDR3 is given with its conserved first and last residue. A D gene is named only where the DNA matches it firmly. Size tells how often a clone was seen (once, few, many) or the class of an expanded clone, and some rows leave it out.

v_call: TRBV5-1; clone_size: many; j_call: TRBJ1-1; d_call: TRBD1; cdr3_aa: CASSWGRTGGTEAFF; cdr3_nt: TGCGCCAGCAGCTGGGGACGGACAGGGGGCACTGAAGCTTTCTTT
v_call: TRBV28; clone_size: few; j_call: TRBJ1-1; d_call: NA; cdr3_aa: CASSLFGGNTEAFF; cdr3_nt: TGTGCCAGCAGTTTATTCGGAGGGAACACTGAAGCTTTCTTT
v_call: TRBV5-5; clone_size: many; j_call: TRBJ2-5; d_call: NA; cdr3_aa: CASSVDREETQYF; cdr3_nt: TGTGCCAGCAGTGTCGACAGAGAAGAGACCCAGTACTTC
v_call: TRBV6-2/TRBV6-3; clone_size: NA; j_call: TRBJ2-6; d_call: TRBD1; cdr3_aa: CASSRTGTGDGANVLTF; cdr3_nt: TGTGCCAGCAGTCGCACCGGGACAGGGGACGGGGCCAACGTCCTGACTTTC
v_call: TRBV7-9; clone_size: many; j_call: TRBJ2-1; d_call: NA; cdr3_aa: CASKWQGMDNEQFF; cdr3_nt: TGTGCCAGCAAGTGGCAGGGGATGGACAATGAGCAGTTCTTC
v_call: TRBV7-2; clone_size: many; j_call: TRBJ2-7; d_call: NA; cdr3_aa: CASSLGGGQDEQYF; cdr3_nt: TGTGCCAGCAGCTTGGGGGGCGGACAGGACGAGCAGTACTTC
v_call: TRBV5-6; clone_size: many; j_call: TRBJ2-3; d_call: TRBD2; cdr3_aa: CASSLGLAASTDTQYF; cdr3_nt: TGTGCCAGCAGCTTAGGACTAGCGGCAAGCACAGATACGCAGTATTTT
v_call: TRBV7-9; clone_size: NA; j_call: TRBJ1-4; d_call: NA; cdr3_aa: CASSPSGPREKLFF; cdr3_nt: TGTGCCAGCAGTCCCAGTGGTCCCAGGGAAAAACTGTTTTTT
v_call: TRBV19; clone_size: few; j_call: TRBJ2-6; d_call: TRBD2; cdr3_aa: CASNSQSSGGLGANVLTF; cdr3_nt: TGTGCCAGTAACTCACAATCGTCGGGGGGGCTCGGGGCCAACGTCCTGACTTTC
v_call: TRBV15; clone_size: many; j_call: TRBJ2-6; d_call: NA; cdr3_aa: CATRPSGANVLTF; cdr3_nt: TGTGCCACCAGGCCTTCTGGGGCCAACGTCCTGACTTTC
v_call: TRBV6-2/TRBV6-3; clone_size: many; j_call: TRBJ2-1; d_call: TRBD2; cdr3_aa: CASSWRGSSYNEQFF; cdr3_nt: TGTGCCAGCAGTTGGCGGGGGAGCTCCTACAATGAGCAGTTCTTC
v_call: TRBV16; clone_size: many; j_call: TRBJ1-1; d_call: NA; cdr3_aa: CASSQSQDLGAFF; cdr3_nt: TGTGCCAGCAGCCAGAGTCAGGATCTCGGAGCTTTCTTT
v_call: TRBV4-3; clone_size: many; j_call: TRBJ1-6; d_call: NA; cdr3_aa: CASSRDASSYNSPLHF; cdr3_nt: TGCGCCAGCAGCCGGGACGCCAGCTCCTATAATTCACCCCTCCACTTT
v_call: TRBV5-5; clone_size: many; j_call: TRBJ2-5; d_call: NA; cdr3_aa: CASSLFPQETQYF; cdr3_nt: TGTGCCAGCAGCTTGTTCCCACAAGAGACCCAGTACTTC
v_call: TRBV12-3/TRBV12-4; clone_size: many; j_call: TRBJ1-5; d_call: NA; cdr3_aa: CASSSGGGAFGNQPQHF; cdr3_nt: TGTGCCAGCAGCTCGGGCGGGGGCGCCTTCGGCAATCAGCCCCAGCATTTT
v_call: TRBV5-4; clone_size: many; j_call: TRBJ2-3; d_call: NA; cdr3_aa: CASSSPSAVTPVSSTQYF; cdr3_nt: TGTGCCAGCAGCTCACCTTCCGCGGTCACGCCCGTTTCGTCTACGCAGTATTTT
v_call: TRBV6-5; clone_size: many; j_call: TRBJ2-7; d_call: NA; cdr3_aa: CASSYSPGHLYEQYF; cdr3_nt: TGTGCCAGCAGTTACTCTCCGGGACACCTCTACGAGCAGTACTTC
v_call: TRBV5-4; clone_size: once; j_call: TRBJ2-7; d_call: TRBD1; cdr3_aa: CASSPDRSTYEQYF; cdr3_nt: TGTGCCAGCAGCCCGGACAGGTCCACCTACGAGCAGTACTTC
v_call: TRBV2; clone_size: many; j_call: TRBJ2-3; d_call: NA; cdr3_aa: CASSGTGSHDTQYF; cdr3_nt: TGTGCCAGCAGTGGAACAGGGAGTCATGATACGCAGTATTTT
v_call: TRBV7-3; clone_size: few; j_call: TRBJ2-2; d_call: NA; cdr3_aa: CASSLTRERSNRPGELFF; cdr3_nt: TGTGCCAGCAGCCTCACCCGAGAGCGTTCCAACAGACCCGGGGAGCTGTTTTTT
v_call: TRBV3-1; clone_size: NA; j_call: TRBJ1-5; d_call: NA; cdr3_aa: CASSQGFGGNQPQHF; cdr3_nt: TGTGCCAGCAGCCAAGGATTCGGAGGCAATCAGCCCCAGCATTTT
v_call: TRBV4-3; clone_size: few; j_call: TRBJ1-2; d_call: NA; cdr3_aa: CASSQELGREERSGYTF; cdr3_nt: TGCGCCAGCAGCCAAGAGTTGGGAAGAGAGGAGCGGTCTGGCTACACCTTC
v_call: TRBV20-1; clone_size: many; j_call: TRBJ1-3; d_call: TRBD1; cdr3_aa: CSASPTGGAGNTIYF; cdr3_nt: TGCAGTGCTAGTCCTACAGGGGGCGCGGGAAACACCATATATTTT
v_call: TRBV7-3; clone_size: few; j_call: TRBJ2-2; d_call: NA; cdr3_aa: CASSLGASTGELFF; cdr3_nt: TGTGCCAGCAGCTTAGGGGCGTCCACCGGGGAGCTGTTTTTT
v_call: TRBV12-3/TRBV12-4; clone_size: many; j_call: TRBJ2-7; d_call: TRBD1; cdr3_aa: CASSAFAGGYGEQYF; cdr3_nt: TGTGCCAGCAGTGCCTTCGCAGGGGGCTATGGCGAGCAGTACTTC
v_call: TRBV5-1; clone_size: many; j_call: TRBJ1-6; d_call: NA; cdr3_aa: CASSSGAGLVDSPLHF; cdr3_nt: TGCGCCAGCAGCTCGGGGGCCGGGTTAGTTGATTCACCCCTCCACTTT
v_call: TRBV20-1; clone_size: many; j_call: TRBJ2-3; d_call: NA; cdr3_aa: CSATRAGTDTQYF; cdr3_nt: TGCAGTGCTACTAGGGCAGGCACAGATACGCAGTATTTT
v_call: TRBV29-1; clone_size: many; j_call: TRBJ1-2; d_call: TRBD1; cdr3_aa: CSDPGQASGYGYTF; cdr3_nt: TGCAGCGACCCCGGACAGGCCTCGGGCTATGGCTACACCTTC
v_call: TRBV20-1; clone_size: many; j_call: TRBJ2-5; d_call: NA; cdr3_aa: CSLGLGETQYF; cdr3_nt: TGCAGTTTGGGACTGGGTGAGACCCAGTACTTC
v_call: TRBV28; clone_size: many; j_call: TRBJ2-5; d_call: TRBD2; cdr3_aa: CASRLTSGPSPETQYF; cdr3_nt: TGTGCCAGCAGGCTTACTAGCGGGCCCTCGCCAGAGACCCAGTACTTC
v_call: TRBV29-1; clone_size: NA; j_call: TRBJ2-6; d_call: NA; cdr3_aa: CSVRAEPSGANVLTF; cdr3_nt: TGCAGCGTTCGGGCAGAACCCTCTGGGGCCAACGTCCTGACTTTC
v_call: TRBV29-1; clone_size: once; j_call: TRBJ2-7; d_call: TRBD2; cdr3_aa: CSVAPSGGAYEQYF; cdr3_nt: TGCAGCGTTGCCCCTAGCGGGGGAGCCTACGAGCAGTACTTC
v_call: TRBV5-4; clone_size: NA; j_call: TRBJ1-4; d_call: TRBD1; cdr3_aa: CASSPQGENEKLFF; cdr3_nt: TGTGCCAGCAGCCCTCAGGGGGAAAATGAAAAACTGTTTTTT
v_call: TRBV7-2; clone_size: NA; j_call: TRBJ2-3; d_call: NA; cdr3_aa: CASSLGDIWADTQYF; cdr3_nt: TGTGCCAGCAGCTTAGGCGACATTTGGGCAGATACGCAGTATTTT
v_call: TRBV13; clone_size: many; j_call: TRBJ2-1; d_call: NA; cdr3_aa: CASSRTSRGNEQFF; cdr3_nt: TGTGCCAGCAGCCGAACTAGTCGGGGGAATGAGCAGTTCTTC
v_call: TRBV5-1; clone_size: many; j_call: TRBJ2-7; d_call: NA; cdr3_aa: CASSLSGSHYEQYF; cdr3_nt: TGCGCCAGCAGCTTGTCCGGGTCTCACTACGAGCAGTACTTC
v_call: TRBV20-1; clone_size: many; j_call: TRBJ1-5; d_call: NA; cdr3_aa: CSSNPLEGLPTNQPQHF; cdr3_nt: TGCAGTTCTAACCCGCTTGAGGGGCTCCCTACCAATCAGCCCCAGCATTTT
v_call: TRBV27; clone_size: many; j_call: TRBJ1-5; d_call: NA; cdr3_aa: CASSLSGGAYSNQPQHF; cdr3_nt: TGTGCCAGCAGTTTATCGGGGGGAGCCTATAGCAATCAGCCCCAGCATTTT
v_call: TRBV18; clone_size: NA; j_call: TRBJ2-1; d_call: NA; cdr3_aa: CASSPNIGGEQFF; cdr3_nt: TGTGCCAGCTCACCAAACATAGGCGGGGAGCAGTTCTTC
v_call: TRBV20-1; clone_size: many; j_call: TRBJ1-1; d_call: NA; cdr3_aa: CSARDQGTVNTEAFF; cdr3_nt: TGCAGTGCTAGAGATCAGGGGACGGTGAACACTGAAGCTTTCTTT
v_call: TRBV6-5; clone_size: many; j_call: TRBJ2-5; d_call: NA; cdr3_aa: CASSYLDQETQYF; cdr3_nt: TGTGCCAGCAGTTACCTGGACCAGGAGACCCAGTACTTC
v_call: TRBV20-1; clone_size: many; j_call: TRBJ2-5; d_call: NA; cdr3_aa: CSARDPRGDQETQYF; cdr3_nt: TGCAGTGCTAGAGACCCGCGGGGAGACCAAGAGACCCAGTACTTC
v_call: TRBV4-1; clone_size: many; j_call: TRBJ2-1; d_call: TRBD2; cdr3_aa: CASSQGLAGVGNEQFF; cdr3_nt: TGCGCCAGCAGCCAAGGACTAGCGGGAGTCGGCAATGAGCAGTTCTTC
v_call: TRBV19; clone_size: few; j_call: TRBJ1-1; d_call: NA; cdr3_aa: CASSTITLTEAFF; cdr3_nt: TGTGCCAGTAGTACCATCACCCTCACTGAAGCTTTCTTT
v_call: TRBV9; clone_size: many; j_call: TRBJ2-3; d_call: TRBD2; cdr3_aa: CASSVSGSSDTQYF; cdr3_nt: TGTGCCAGCAGCGTTAGCGGGAGTAGTGATACGCAGTATTTT
v_call: TRBV4-2; clone_size: many; j_call: TRBJ2-7; d_call: NA; cdr3_aa: CASSQDGLYEQYF; cdr3_nt: TGTGCCAGCAGTCAAGATGGGCTCTACGAGCAGTACTTC
v_call: TRBV7-8; clone_size: many; j_call: TRBJ2-1; d_call: NA; cdr3_aa: CASSIVPGSNEQFF; cdr3_nt: TGTGCCAGCAGTATAGTCCCAGGGAGCAATGAGCAGTTCTTC
v_call: TRBV29-1; clone_size: few; j_call: TRBJ2-3; d_call: NA; cdr3_aa: CSVGRSADTQYF; cdr3_nt: TGCAGCGTTGGACGTTCGGCAGATACGCAGTATTTT
v_call: TRBV7-9; clone_size: few; j_call: TRBJ2-1; d_call: TRBD1; cdr3_aa: CASSPHTGVASYNEQFF; cdr3_nt: TGTGCCAGCAGCCCCCATACAGGGGTAGCCTCCTACAATGAGCAGTTCTTC
v_call: TRBV2; clone_size: few; j_call: TRBJ2-7; d_call: NA; cdr3_aa: CASSARQSYEQYF; cdr3_nt: TGTGCCAGCAGTGCCAGGCAATCCTACGAGCAGTACTTC
v_call: TRBV4-1; clone_size: many; j_call: TRBJ2-1; d_call: NA; cdr3_aa: CASSQGRVHEQFF; cdr3_nt: TGCGCCAGCAGCCAAGGCAGGGTGCATGAGCAGTTCTTC
v_call: TRBV5-1; clone_size: many; j_call: TRBJ1-1; d_call: NA; cdr3_aa: CASSLGENTEAFF; cdr3_nt: TGCGCCAGCAGCTTGGGGGAGAACACTGAAGCTTTCTTT
v_call: TRBV2; clone_size: many; j_call: TRBJ2-1; d_call: NA; cdr3_aa: CASINLGGGIGAVVF; cdr3_nt: TGTGCCAGCATAAATCTCGGGGGCGGGATCGGAGCAGTGGTCTTC
v_call: TRBV20-1; clone_size: many; j_call: TRBJ2-5; d_call: NA; cdr3_aa: CSATGDFQETQYF; cdr3_nt: TGCAGTGCTACCGGGGACTTTCAAGAGACCCAGTACTTC
v_call: TRBV7-9; clone_size: many; j_call: TRBJ1-6; d_call: NA; cdr3_aa: CASSPGPNSPLHF; cdr3_nt: TGTGCCAGCAGCCCGGGCCCTAATTCACCCCTCCACTTT
v_call: TRBV7-2; clone_size: NA; j_call: TRBJ2-6; d_call: NA; cdr3_aa: CASSSQGIGSGANVLTF; cdr3_nt: TGTGCCAGCAGCTCCCAGGGTATCGGCTCTGGGGCCAACGTCCTGACTTTC
v_call: TRBV4-3; clone_size: many; j_call: TRBJ2-2; d_call: NA; cdr3_aa: CASSQDRGAGYTGELFF; cdr3_nt: TGCGCCAGCAGCCAAGACCGGGGGGCTGGGTACACCGGGGAGCTGTTTTTT
v_call: TRBV5-1; clone_size: many; j_call: TRBJ2-7; d_call: TRBD1; cdr3_aa: CASSLYRGPSYEQYF; cdr3_nt: TGCGCCAGCAGCCTATACAGGGGACCATCTTACGAGCAGTACTTC
v_call: TRBV5-1; clone_size: many; j_call: TRBJ2-1; d_call: TRBD1; cdr3_aa: CASSLAPGQGTNEQFF; cdr3_nt: TGCGCCAGCAGCTTGGCACCGGGACAGGGGACGAATGAGCAGTTCTTC